This T cell receptor (beta chain) is from a study of cytotoxic CD8 clonotypes in ibrutinib-treated CLL. For the study at large: Within the patient group, roughly 11 were relapsed/refractory and approximately 16 treatment-naive, and around 17 were IGHV unmutated. Results showed 24 partial and 2 complete responses; following median about 68 months, approximately 15 remained remitted, about 12 advanced. Productive templates per sample averaged 255,043; productive rearrangements, 75,000 to 100,000. After treatment lasting a median 12 months, range 6 to 36, response samples were collected.

Generated by immunoSEQ multiplex PCR, the TCRdb table keeps only in-frame clones and is missing some. The table shows some 150,000 clones, with roughly 77% occurring only once. This CDR3 is built from 14 residues. The V and J ends lost 5 bases and 4 bases respectively, with 11 bases between them. Germline CDR1 reads SGHVS; CDR2 reads FNYEAQ. The TCR sequence derives from a human donor with chronic lymphocytic leukemia. This specimen consisted of PBMCs, obtained after 12 months of ibrutinib treatment. The V and J genes are TRBV7-6 and TRBJ2-2; D is perhaps TRBD1 (6 bases). CDR3 residues: CASSITGSTGELFF. The CDR3 DNA reads as TGTGCCAGCAGCATCACAGGGAGCACCGGGGAGCTGTTTTTT. Full variable domain (rest looked up from reference TRBV7-6 and TRBJ2-2): GAGVSQSPRYKVTKRGQDVALRCDPISGHVSLYWYRQALGQGPEFLTYFNYEAQQDKSGLPNDRFSAERPEGSISTLTIQRTEQRDSAMYRCASSITGSTGELFFGEGSRLTVL.